Sequencing of this TCR beta chain was carried out in a study of control samples from healthy donors and cancer patients. Germline V gives CDR1 MNHEY, CDR2 SMNVEV (reference sequence). Trimming left V 3 bases short and J 9 bases short, with 12 bases between. The CDR3 runs to 14 residues. TCRdb's copy holds only in-frame clones and misses some; the assay was immunoSEQ multiplex PCR. The sample includes over 150,000 clones, roughly 95% of them seen just once. The material sequenced was blood. The chain couples TRBV27 to TRBJ1-6; D ambiguous. This clonotype was sampled from a woman aged 30 to 39 in good health. In nucleotides, the CDR3 is TGTGCCAGCAGTTTTCTTGCGGCAGGTTCACCCCTCCACTTT. Protein: CASSFLAAGSPLHF.